The present T cell receptor (beta chain) was sequenced within a study of blood T cell repertoires in COVID-19. In the study overall: Acute and convalescent COVID-19 specimens originated in the United States, Italy and Spain.

Per the authors' pipeline: Estimated nucleated cell counts came from reference gene primer amplification. Assay used: immunoSEQ multiplex PCR; TCRdb lists only in-frame clones, some missing. The V and J calls and clone size were taken over from that table, and D and trimming were inferred from the DNA. Here the sample spans about 80,000 clones, 78% being singletons. After removal of 0 bases from V and 5 bases from J, the junction contained 7 bases not matched to a gene. The germline gives CDR1 MNHNS, CDR2 SASEGT. CDR3 length: 17 amino acids. The sequenced sample was peripheral blood. The clonotype comes from a human donor in a cohort sampled during active COVID-19. This chain connects TRBV6-1 to TRBJ1-4; TRBD1 aligns across 9 bases. The CDR3 sequence is CASSEAVTGQGNEKLFF. CDR3 sequence (DNA): TGTGCCAGCAGTGAAGCAGTTACTGGACAGGGGAATGAAAAACTGTTTTTT.